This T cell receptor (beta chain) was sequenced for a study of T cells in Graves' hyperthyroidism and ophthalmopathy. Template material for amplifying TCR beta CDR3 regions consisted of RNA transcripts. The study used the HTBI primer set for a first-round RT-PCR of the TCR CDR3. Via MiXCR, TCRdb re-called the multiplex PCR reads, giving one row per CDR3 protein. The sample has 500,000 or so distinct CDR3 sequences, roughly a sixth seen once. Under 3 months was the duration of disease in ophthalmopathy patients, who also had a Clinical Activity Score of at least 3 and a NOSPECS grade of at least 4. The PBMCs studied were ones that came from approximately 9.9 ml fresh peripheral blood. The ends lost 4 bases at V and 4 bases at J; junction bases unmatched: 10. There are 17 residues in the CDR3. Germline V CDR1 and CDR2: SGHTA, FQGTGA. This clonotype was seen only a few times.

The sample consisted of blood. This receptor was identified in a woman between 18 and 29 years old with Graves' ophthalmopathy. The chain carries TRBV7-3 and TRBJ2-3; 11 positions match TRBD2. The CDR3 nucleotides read TGTGCCAGCAGCTCAGATAGCGGGGGGGTTTCGTCAGATACGCAGTATTTT. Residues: CASSSDSGGVSSDTQYF.